A single sample is the source of the 13 T cell receptor beta chains below, sequenced in a study of blood T cells in healthy people across ages. Combining a sample-barcoded 5' primer with a J-beta primer mix, a second PCR ran for 7 to 11 cycles. TCRdb reanalysed the 5' RACE reads using MiXCR and keeps one entry per CDR3 protein. Among 800,000 to 900,000 distinct CDR3 sequences listed, approximately 67% were seen once. The material sequenced was blood. Every receptor here comes from a man aged 30 to 39 in good health.

Comments on this clonotype: This may arise from a read error, as a much more abundant clone is one base away. This rearrangement joins TRBV5-6 to TRBJ1-6; a possible D gene is TRBD1 (5 bases). The V and J ends lost 0 bases and 7 bases respectively, with 11 bases between them. There are 15 residues in the CDR3. CDR1 and CDR2 (germline): SGHDT, YYEEEE. CDR3 loop: CASSLDPGRNSPLHF. CDR3 nucleotides: TGTGCCAGCAGCTTGGATCCGGGGCGGAATTCACCCCTCCACTTT.

This rearrangement joins TRBV29-1 to TRBJ2-1, with D perhaps matching TRBD2 (7 bases). Trimming pared 5 bases from V and 9 bases from J, leaving 17 bases between. There are 13 residues in the CDR3. Per the germline V gene, CDR1 is SQVTM and CDR2 is ANQGSEA. CDR3 nucleotide sequence: TGCAGCGTTCGACTAGGGGGGGGAGCTGAGCAGTTCTTC. This translates into CSVRLGGGAEQFF.

This clonotype was picked up a small number of times. The rearrangement joins TRBV28 to TRBJ2-7; possibly TRBD1 or TRBD2 for D (6 bases each). Trimming pared 7 bases from V and 7 bases from J, leaving 17 bases between. This CDR3 is 13 amino acids long. CDR1 MDHEN and CDR2 SYDVKM come from the germline V gene. CDR3 residues: CASTPRGLGEQYF. DNA for the CDR3: TGTGCCAGCACCCCTCGGGGGCTCGGGGAGCAGTACTTC.

The J gene is TRBJ2-5, the V gene TRBV15; tentative D call: TRBD2 (5 bases). The CDR3 sequence is 12 residues long. The V gene's germline CDR1 is LNHNV and CDR2 YYDKDF (reference sequence). The V end was cut by 4 bases, the J end by 5 bases, with 8 bases between. CDR3 bases: TGTGCCACCAGCAAATCGGGGGAGACCCAGTACTTC. This encodes CATSKSGETQYF.

V and J are TRBV20-1 and TRBJ2-7; 8 nucleotides align to TRBD2. After removal of 6 bases from V and 6 bases from J, the junction contained 13 bases not matched to a gene. Germline-derived CDR1 and CDR2 are DFQATT and SNEGSKA (reference sequence). The CDR3 extends over 14 amino acids. This CDR3 is CSARGGGPRLEQYF. The CDR3 DNA follows: TGCAGTGCCCGGGGGGGTGGGCCTCGTCTCGAGCAGTACTTC.

For the CDR3, the DNA is TGTGCCAGCAGCCAAGAGGATTCCGGGACATGGGGGGAGACCCAGTACTTC. Translating gives CASSQEDSGTWGETQYF. The V gene is TRBV3-1, the J gene TRBJ2-4; maybe TRBD1 (6 bases). The J call is in doubt because the DNA end fits TRBJ2-5 better. Germline values: CDR1 LGHDT, CDR2 YNNKEL (reference sequence). This CDR3 has 17 residues.

The rearrangement links TRBV14 to TRBJ1-4; D is undetermined. The CDR3 runs 13 residues. V dropped 4 bases and J dropped 8 bases, with 11 bases sitting between them. CDR1 and CDR2 from the germline V gene are SGHDN and FVKESK. This CDR3 reads CASSRRLEEKLFF. In DNA, the CDR3 is TGTGCCAGCAGCCGCAGGCTTGAGGAAAAACTGTTTTTT.

V gene TRBV9 combines with J gene TRBJ1-5; no clear D gene. Trimming stripped 3 bases from V and 7 bases from J, with 14 bases between. CDR3 length: 14 amino acids. Germline V lookup: CDR1 SGDLS, CDR2 YYNGEE. Written as DNA, the CDR3 is TGTGCCAGCAGCGCCGACCATAAGGGACAGCCCCAGCATTTT. Residues: CASSADHKGQPQHF.

The gene calls are TRBV9 and TRBJ2-3, with D possibly being TRBD2 (7 bases). Germline CDR1 is SGDLS and CDR2 is YYNGEE. The V and J ends lost 3 bases and 1 base respectively, with 12 bases between them. This CDR3 has 15 amino acids. CDR3 sequence reads: CASSAMRGRTDTQYF. The CDR3 DNA sequence: TGTGCCAGCAGCGCGATGCGGGGGCGCACAGATACGCAGTATTTT.

The genes are TRBV4-2 and TRBJ1-4; unclear D gene. This CDR3 is 16 amino acids long. The V end lost 3 bases, the J end lost 8 bases, and 19 bases lay between the germline ends. Germline lookup yields CDR1 LGHNA and CDR2 YNFKEQ. The CDR3 loop reads CASSQSPLPRGEKLFF. The CDR3 DNA follows: TGTGCCAGCAGCCAGAGCCCACTACCGCGAGGGGAAAAACTGTTTTTT.

The chain is built from TRBV28 and TRBJ1-1; TRBD1 agrees at 8 bases. The germline V gene encodes CDR1 MDHEN and CDR2 SYDVKM. V shed 6 bases, J shed 5 bases, and the junction held 11 bases outside the gene matches. The CDR3 sequence is 15 residues long. This chain's CDR3 is CASSYHGQGGTEAFF. The CDR3 DNA is TGTGCCAGCAGCTACCATGGACAGGGAGGGACTGAAGCTTTCTTT.

This clonotype was counted ten times or more. An end of the junction differs from the germline gene, which may be a read error. The chain employs TRBV12-3 or TRBV12-4 and TRBJ2-1, with D tentatively TRBD2 (5 bases). The CDR3 totals 15 residues. The CDR3 protein is CASSLTGSSYNEQFF. CDR3 bases: TGTGCTAGCAGCTTAACTGGGAGCTCCTACAATGAGCAGTTCTTC.

This clonotype was seen many times. V usage is TRBV6-5 and J usage is TRBJ2-1; D perhaps matches TRBD2 (7 bases). The CDR3 extends over 18 amino acids. V was trimmed by 2 bases and J by 2 bases, leaving 19 bases between them. Germline V gives CDR1 MNHEY, CDR2 SVGAGI. CDR3 coding DNA: TGTGCCAGCAGTTACCCAACCGGGGGGCTTACCCCCTACAATGAGCAGTTCTTC. Its protein product is CASSYPTGGLTPYNEQFF.